This TCR beta chain was found in a study of cytomegalovirus exposure and HLA in healthy donors. The germline gives CDR1 SGHRS, CDR2 YFSETQ. The CDR3 is made up of 15 amino acids. Trimming shortened V by 3 bases and J by 2 bases, and 14 bases separated the two germline ends. The study's findings and limits: Presence/absence analysis assumed near-uniform sequencing depth across donors.

Nominal health characterized the donors when sampled, though unrecorded immune exposures were likely. A single count supports this clone. Its antigen is unidentified. It was with 60 Vbeta and 13 Jbeta primers that the PCR ran. The assay was immunoSEQ multiplex PCR, and TCRdb's table has in-frame clones only and misses some. The table includes 100,000 or so clones, about 70% detected once. This TCR derives from a middle-aged woman in good health and CMV-seropositive. The chain employs TRBV5-1 and TRBJ1-2, with D uncertain. The source material was PBMCs. This CDR3 is CASSYVSGSNYGYTF. The CDR3 DNA follows: TGCGCCAGCAGCTACGTTTCGGGATCCAACTATGGCTACACCTTC.